The clone carrying this T cell receptor (beta chain) was picked up a small number of times. Antigen: not known. Carrying unique molecular identifiers, the cDNA also gained a universal primer site through template switching. A single record per CDR3 protein comes from TCRdb applying MiXCR to the 5' RACE reads. This sample has approximately 230,000 distinct CDR3 sequences, with over 11% found just once. The data were taken from a study of identical twins. Study outcomes and limitations: Beta clonotypes that were abundant in cord blood contained fewer insertions, a pattern absent from memory repertoires. In monozygotic twins, models underestimated the sharing of out-of-frame TCR alpha.

The CDR3 has 16 residues. The trim removed 6 bases at V and 5 bases at J, leaving 12 bases unmatched. Germline lookup yields CDR1 WSHSY and CDR2 SAAADI. Source material: memory (CD45RO+) T cells sorted from blood. V and J are TRBV10-2 and TRBJ2-2; 7 bases line up with TRBD1. This TCR came from a woman between 18 and 29 years old in good health. Here the CDR3 DNA reads TGCGCCAGCAGCGTCCGACAGGGATCGGTGACCGGGGAGCTGTTTTTT. It specifies CASSVRQGSVTGELFF.